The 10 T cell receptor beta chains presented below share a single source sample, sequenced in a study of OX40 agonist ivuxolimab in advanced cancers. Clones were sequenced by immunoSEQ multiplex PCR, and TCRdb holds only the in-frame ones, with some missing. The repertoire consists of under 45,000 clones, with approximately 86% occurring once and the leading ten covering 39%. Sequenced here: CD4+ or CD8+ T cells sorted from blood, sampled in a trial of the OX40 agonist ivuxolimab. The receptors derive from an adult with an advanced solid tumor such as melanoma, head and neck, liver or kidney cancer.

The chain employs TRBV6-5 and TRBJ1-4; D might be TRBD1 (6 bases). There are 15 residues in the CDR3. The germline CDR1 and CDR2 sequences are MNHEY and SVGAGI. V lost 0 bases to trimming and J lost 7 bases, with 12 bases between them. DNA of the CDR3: TGTGCCAGCAGTTACTCTTCAGCCAGGGGTGAAAAACTGTTTTTT. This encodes CASSYSSARGEKLFF.

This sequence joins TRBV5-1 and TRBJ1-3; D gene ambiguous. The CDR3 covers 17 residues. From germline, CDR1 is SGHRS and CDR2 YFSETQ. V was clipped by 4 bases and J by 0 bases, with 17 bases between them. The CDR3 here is CASSTVGGSNSGNTIYF. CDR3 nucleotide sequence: TGCGCCAGCAGCACCGTAGGAGGCAGCAACTCTGGAAACACCATATATTTT.

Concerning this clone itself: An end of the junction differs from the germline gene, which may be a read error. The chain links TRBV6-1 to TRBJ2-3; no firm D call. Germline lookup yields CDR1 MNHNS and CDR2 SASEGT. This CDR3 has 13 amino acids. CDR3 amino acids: CASNEPGTDTQYF. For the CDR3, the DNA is TGTGCCAGCAATGAACCTGGCACAGATACGCAGTATTTT.

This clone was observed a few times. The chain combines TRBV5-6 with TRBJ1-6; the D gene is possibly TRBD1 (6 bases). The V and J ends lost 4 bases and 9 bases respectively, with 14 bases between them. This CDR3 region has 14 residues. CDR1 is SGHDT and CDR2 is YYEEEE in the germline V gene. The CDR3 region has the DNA TGTGCCAGCAGCCCTTGGGGCAGGGGTTCACCCCTCCACTTT. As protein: CASSPWGRGSPLHF.

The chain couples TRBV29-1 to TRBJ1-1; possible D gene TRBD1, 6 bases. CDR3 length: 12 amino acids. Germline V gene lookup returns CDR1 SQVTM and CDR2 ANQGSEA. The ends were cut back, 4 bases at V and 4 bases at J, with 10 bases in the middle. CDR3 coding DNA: TGCAGCGTTGCCAGGGGAAGCACTGAAGCTTTCTTT. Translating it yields CSVARGSTEAFF.

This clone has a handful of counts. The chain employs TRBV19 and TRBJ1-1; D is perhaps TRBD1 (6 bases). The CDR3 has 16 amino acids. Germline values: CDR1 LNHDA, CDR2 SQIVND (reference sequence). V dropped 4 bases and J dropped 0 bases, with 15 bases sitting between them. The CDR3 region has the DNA TGTGCCAGTAGTAATTTACAGGGATTTTTGAACACTGAAGCTTTCTTT. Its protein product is CASSNLQGFLNTEAFF.

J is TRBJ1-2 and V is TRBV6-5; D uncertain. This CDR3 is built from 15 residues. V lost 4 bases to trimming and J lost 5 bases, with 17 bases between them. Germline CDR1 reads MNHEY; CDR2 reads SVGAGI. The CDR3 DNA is TGTGCCAGCAGTTCCCATACCGATTCAGCTTATGGCTACACCTTC. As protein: CASSSHTDSAYGYTF.

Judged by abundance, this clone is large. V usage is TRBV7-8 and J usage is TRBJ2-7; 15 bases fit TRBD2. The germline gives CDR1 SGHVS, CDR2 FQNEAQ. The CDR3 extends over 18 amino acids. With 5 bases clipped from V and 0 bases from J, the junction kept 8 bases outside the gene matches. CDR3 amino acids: CASSPRTSGGASSYEQYF. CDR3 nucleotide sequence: TGTGCCAGCAGCCCCCGGACTAGCGGGGGGGCCAGCTCCTACGAGCAGTACTTC.

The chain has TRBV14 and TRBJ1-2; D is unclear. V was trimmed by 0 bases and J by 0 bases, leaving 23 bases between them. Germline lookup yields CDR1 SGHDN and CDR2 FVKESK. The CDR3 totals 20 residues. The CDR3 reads CASSQEIGGFMGSTNYGYTF. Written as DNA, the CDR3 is TGTGCCAGCAGCCAAGAAATAGGCGGTTTTATGGGCAGTACTAACTATGGCTACACCTTC.

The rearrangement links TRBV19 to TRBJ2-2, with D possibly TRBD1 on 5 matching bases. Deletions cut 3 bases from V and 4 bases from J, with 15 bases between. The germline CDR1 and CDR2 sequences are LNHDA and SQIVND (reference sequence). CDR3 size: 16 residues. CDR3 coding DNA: TGTGCCAGTAGTATCACTGGACATTCAGGCACCGGGGAGCTGTTTTTT. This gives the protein CASSITGHSGTGELFF.